What follows are 14 T cell receptor beta chains derived from one specimen sequenced in a study of CD4+ T cells in melanoma. Sequencing used immunoSEQ multiplex PCR; TCRdb keeps in-frame clones, though not all of them. The data show around 55,000 clones, over 60% seen once. The specimen sequenced was tumor tissue. These TCRs come from a human donor with melanoma.

The gene calls are TRBV11-2 and TRBJ2-4; the match to TRBD2 covers 9 bases. Germline V CDR1 and CDR2: SGHAT, FQNNGV. J was trimmed by 3 bases and V by 4 bases; bases with no gene match: 10. This CDR3 is 17 amino acids long. The DNA of the CDR3 is TGTGCCAGCAGCTCACTTGAGGCGGGGGGGCTCAAAAACATTCAGTACTTC. It specifies CASSSLEAGGLKNIQYF.

The chain has TRBV7-9 and TRBJ2-7; D may be TRBD1 (6 bases). Germline V lookup: CDR1 SEHNR, CDR2 FQNEAQ (reference sequence). The CDR3 covers 15 residues. V shed 6 bases and J shed 1 base, with 16 bases lying between them. CDR3 DNA: TGTGCCAGCAGGCCTTGGACAGAGAAGTCCTACGAGCAGTACTTC. Translated: CASRPWTEKSYEQYF.

A few counts support this clone. DNA for the CDR3: TGTGCCAGCAGCCCCGGGACAGGGGATGAAAAACTGTTTTTT. This encodes CASSPGTGDEKLFF. This chain links TRBV7-8 with TRBJ1-4; 10 nucleotides match TRBD1. V lost 5 bases to trimming and J lost 6 bases; unmatched junction nucleotides: 3. From germline, CDR1 is SGHVS and CDR2 FQNEAQ. The CDR3 is 14 residues long.

The genes are TRBV15 and TRBJ2-2; D perhaps matches TRBD1 (5 bases). There are 16 residues in the CDR3. V lost 2 bases and J 7 bases, leaving 17 bases between the germline ends. Germline loops: CDR1 LNHNV, CDR2 YYDKDF (reference sequence). The CDR3 is CATSRPTDGQSGELFF. CDR3 DNA: TGTGCCACCAGCAGACCGACTGATGGACAAAGCGGGGAGCTGTTTTTT.

This chain links TRBV19 with TRBJ2-6, with D maybe TRBD2 (5 bases). With 3 bases removed from V and 2 bases from J, the gap between germline ends came to 5 bases. The CDR3 totals 14 residues. Per germline, CDR1 LNHDA and CDR2 SQIVND (reference sequence). The CDR3 DNA follows: TGTGCCAGTAGTATGAGGGCTGGGGCCAACGTCCTGACTTTC. As protein: CASSMRAGANVLTF. Based on the CDR3 plus reference TRBV19 and TRBJ2-6, the full variable domain is DGGITQSPKYLFRKEGQNVTLSCEQNLNHDAMYWYRQDPGQGLRLIYYSQIVNDFQKGDIAEGYSVSREKKESFPLTVTSAQKNPTAFYLCASSMRAGANVLTFGAGSRLTVL.

J is TRBJ1-4 and V is TRBV9; a weak D match, TRBD1 (5 bases). V lost 2 bases and J lost 10, with 12 bases in between. The CDR3 has 13 amino acids. Germline CDR1 reads SGDLS; CDR2 reads YYNGEE. The CDR3 sequence: CASSVSGTGKLFF. In DNA, the CDR3 is TGTGCCAGCAGCGTGTCAGGGACTGGAAAACTGTTTTTT.

The V and J genes are TRBV4-2 and TRBJ1-2, with D unclear. V lost 0 bases, J lost 2 bases, and 7 bases lay in between. CDR1 and CDR2 (germline): LGHNA, YNFKEQ. The CDR3 loop spans 14 amino acids. CDR3 region: CASSQEDKNYGYTF. The CDR3 DNA reads as TGTGCCAGCAGCCAAGAAGACAAGAACTATGGCTACACCTTC.

This clone turned up a few times. The chain is built from TRBV27 and TRBJ1-1; D call uncertain. V was cut by 10 bases and J by 1 base, with 7 bases left in between. Germline V gives CDR1 MNHEY, CDR2 SMNVEV (reference sequence). The CDR3 is 11 amino acids. CDR3 sequence: CATSRNTEAFF. The CDR3 DNA reads TGTGCCACCTCCAGGAACACTGAAGCTTTCTTT.

The chain uses TRBV6-6 and TRBJ1-5; the D is unclear. Germline assignment: CDR1 MNHNY and CDR2 SVGAGI (reference sequence). The CDR3 length is 10 residues. V shed 8 bases and J shed 5 bases, with 4 bases lying between them. The DNA of the CDR3 is TGTGCCAGCGGCTATCAGCCCCAGCATTTT. This translates into CASGYQPQHF.

This clone has more than one count but fewer than ten. J is TRBJ2-3 and V is TRBV7-9; 8 nucleotides line up with TRBD2. The CDR3 spans 17 residues. The junction had 10 bases not matched to a gene; V was cut back by 4 bases and J by 1 base. The germline gives CDR1 SEHNR, CDR2 FQNEAQ (reference sequence). The CDR3 DNA reads TGTGCCAGCAGCTCTTATTTGTGGCGGGGGGGCACAGATACGCAGTATTTT. It translates to CASSSYLWRGGTDTQYF.

CDR3 sequence: CASSLAQGYTEAFF. As DNA, the CDR3 is TGTGCCAGCAGCTTAGCGCAGGGGTACACTGAAGCTTTCTTT. The V call is TRBV7-9, the J call TRBJ1-1; D perhaps matches TRBD1 (6 bases). CDR1 and CDR2 (germline): SEHNR, FQNEAQ (reference sequence). CDR3 length equals 14 residues. The V gene lost 0 bases and the J gene lost 3 bases, with 8 bases spanning the gap.

This clone was seen a single time. The chain combines TRBV21-1 with TRBJ1-2. TRBV21-1 is tagged as a pseudogene. The CDR3 covers 13 residues. CDR3 sequence reads: CASRKRGRHGYTF. The CDR3 DNA sequence: TGTGCCAGCCGAAAGAGAGGGAGGCATGGCTACACCTTC.

The rearrangement links TRBV5-6 to TRBJ2-2, with unresolved D. The germline gives CDR1 SGHDT, CDR2 YYEEEE. The CDR3 is made up of 16 amino acids. Trimming pared 0 bases from V and 0 bases from J, leaving 9 bases between. The chain's CDR3 is CASSLVRYANTGELFF. The DNA of the CDR3 is TGTGCCAGCAGCTTGGTGAGGTACGCGAACACCGGGGAGCTGTTTTTT.

This sequence joins TRBV19 and TRBJ2-5, with 8 bases identical to TRBD1. The CDR3 extends over 15 amino acids. V shed 9 bases, J shed 4 bases, and the junction held 13 bases outside the gene matches. The germline gives CDR1 LNHDA, CDR2 SQIVND (reference sequence). As DNA, the CDR3 is TGTGCCAGCTCGAGGACAGGGCGTTTGGGAGAGACCCAGTACTTC. Amino acids: CASSRTGRLGETQYF. Filled out from reference TRBV19 and TRBJ2-5, the complete variable domain reads DGGITQSPKYLFRKEGQNVTLSCEQNLNHDAMYWYRQDPGQGLRLIYYSQIVNDFQKGDIAEGYSVSREKKESFPLTVTSAQKNPTAFYLCASSRTGRLGETQYFGPGTRLLVL.